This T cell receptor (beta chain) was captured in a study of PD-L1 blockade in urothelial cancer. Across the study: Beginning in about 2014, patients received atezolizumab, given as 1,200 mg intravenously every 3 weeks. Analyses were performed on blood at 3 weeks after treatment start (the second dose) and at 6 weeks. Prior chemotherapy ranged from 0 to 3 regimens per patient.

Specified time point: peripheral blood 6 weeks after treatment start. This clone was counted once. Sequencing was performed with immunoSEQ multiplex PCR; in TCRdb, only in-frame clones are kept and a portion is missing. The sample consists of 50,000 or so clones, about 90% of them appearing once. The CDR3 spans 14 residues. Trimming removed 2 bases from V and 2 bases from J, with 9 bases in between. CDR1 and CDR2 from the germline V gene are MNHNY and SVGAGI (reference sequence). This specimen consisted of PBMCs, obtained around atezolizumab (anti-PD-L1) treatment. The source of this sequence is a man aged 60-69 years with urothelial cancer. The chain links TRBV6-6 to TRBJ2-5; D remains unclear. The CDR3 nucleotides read TGTGCCAGCAGTTACACTCGCCTTCAAGAGACCCAGTACTTC. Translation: CASSYTRLQETQYF.